These 3 T cell receptor beta chains originate from one sample sequenced in a study of cytomegalovirus exposure and HLA in healthy donors. The PCR used 60 Vbeta and 13 Jbeta primers. The method was immunoSEQ multiplex PCR; TCRdb's version includes in-frame clones alone and lacks a portion of them. The sample comprises fewer than 200,000 clones, roughly 68% of which are singletons, and 1.5% to 2% rests with the top ten. The sequenced sample consisted of PBMCs. The receptors shown here come from a young woman in good health and CMV-seronegative.

V gene TRBV5-6 combines with J gene TRBJ2-1; D not certain. Per the germline V gene, CDR1 is SGHDT and CDR2 is YYEEEE. The CDR3 consists of 16 residues. The V end was cut by 0 bases, the J end by 0 bases, with 10 bases between. The CDR3 spells CASSLEALSSYNEQFF. The DNA for the CDR3 is TGTGCCAGCAGCTTGGAAGCGTTGAGCTCCTACAATGAGCAGTTCTTC.

The CDR3 region has the DNA TGTGCCAGCAGCTTGGGTCTAGCGGGGGTCATAAACACCGGGGAGCTGTTTTTT. Translating gives CASSLGLAGVINTGELFF. J is TRBJ2-2 and V is TRBV5-4; TRBD2 matches 10 bases. CDR1 and CDR2 (germline): SGHNT, YYREEE (reference sequence). Trimming took 0 bases from V and 2 from J; bases not matched to a gene: 7. This CDR3 region has 18 residues.

The CDR3 bases are TGTGCCAGCAGCTTAGACGGACAGGGGCTCTACTACAATGAGCAGTTCTTC. This encodes CASSLDGQGLYYNEQFF. The V gene is TRBV7-8, the J gene TRBJ2-1; 9 bases fit TRBD1. After removal of 1 base from V and 3 bases from J, the junction contained 7 bases not matched to a gene. CDR1 SGHVS and CDR2 FQNEAQ come from the germline V gene. This CDR3 spans 17 amino acids.